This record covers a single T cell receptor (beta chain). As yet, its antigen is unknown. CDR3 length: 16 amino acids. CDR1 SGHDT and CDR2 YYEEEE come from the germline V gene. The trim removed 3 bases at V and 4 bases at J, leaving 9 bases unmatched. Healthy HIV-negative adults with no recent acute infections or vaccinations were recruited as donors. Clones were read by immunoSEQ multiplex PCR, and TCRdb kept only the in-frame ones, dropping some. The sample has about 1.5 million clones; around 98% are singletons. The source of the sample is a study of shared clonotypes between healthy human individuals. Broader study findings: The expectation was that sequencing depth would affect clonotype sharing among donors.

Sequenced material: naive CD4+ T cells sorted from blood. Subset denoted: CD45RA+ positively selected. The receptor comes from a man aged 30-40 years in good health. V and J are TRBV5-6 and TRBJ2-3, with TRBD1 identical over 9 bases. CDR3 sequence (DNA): TGTGCCAGCAGCTGGTGGACAGGGGATACGTCAGATACGCAGTATTTT. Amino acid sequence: CASSWWTGDTSDTQYF.